Shown below are 17 T cell receptor beta chains from a single sample sequenced in a study of shared clonotypes between healthy human individuals. Using immunoSEQ multiplex PCR, the repertoire was profiled, and TCRdb retains in-frame clones only, with some absent. The repertoire holds 2 million to 2.5 million clones, about nine tenths seen once, with 0.37% in the top ten. The sequenced sample was naive CD4+ T cells from PBMCs. Noted subset: CD45RA+ positively selected. The receptors come from a man younger than 35 in good health. Some clones in this sample may be carry-over from other donors' samples.

This clone came up once. The chain links TRBV28 to TRBJ2-5; D ambiguous. The CDR3 totals 12 residues. Trimming shortened V by 8 bases and J by 1 base, and 8 bases separated the two germline ends. Germline lookup yields CDR1 MDHEN and CDR2 SYDVKM. CDR3 nucleotide sequence: TGTGCCAGCTCAGAGGCCCAAGAGACCCAGTACTTC. This codes for CASSEAQETQYF.

The genes are TRBV29-1 and TRBJ2-1, with 9 bases aligning to TRBD1. The CDR3 runs 14 residues. Germline V gives CDR1 SQVTM, CDR2 ANQGSEA. The junction had 10 bases not matched to a gene; V was cut back by 6 bases and J by 7 bases. This CDR3 is CSVGTGGAGNEQFF. The CDR3 DNA reads TGCAGCGTAGGCACAGGGGGCGCAGGGAATGAGCAGTTCTTC.

The chain combines TRBV30 with TRBJ2-6; TRBD1 agrees at 9 bases. V gave up 5 bases and J gave up 4 bases; unmatched junction bases: 6. The V gene's germline CDR1 is GTSNPN and CDR2 SVGIG (reference sequence). The CDR3 runs to 15 residues. CDR3 in DNA: TGTGCCTGGTTAGGACAGGGGAGAGGGGCCAACGTCCTGACTTTC. This encodes CAWLGQGRGANVLTF. Together with reference TRBV30 and TRBJ2-6, the CDR3 gives the full variable domain: SQTIHQWPATLVQPVGSPLSLECTVEGTSNPNLYWYRQAAGRGLQLLFYSVGIGQISSEVPQNLSASRPQDRQFILSSKKLLLSDSGFYLCAWLGQGRGANVLTFGAGSRLTVL.

The rearrangement links TRBV9 to TRBJ2-7; D ambiguous. V was clipped by 1 base and J by 0 bases, with 8 bases between them. Per the germline V gene, CDR1 is SGDLS and CDR2 is YYNGEE. This CDR3 comprises 14 residues. The CDR3 sequence: CASSVRESSYEQYF. The CDR3 nucleotides are TGTGCCAGCAGCGTAAGAGAGAGCTCCTACGAGCAGTACTTC.

This clone has only one observation. V usage is TRBV10-3 and J usage is TRBJ2-7, with 7 bases that match TRBD1. This CDR3 is 15 amino acids long. The germline V gene has CDR1 ENHRY and CDR2 SYGVKD. J lost 2 bases, V lost 3 bases, and 7 bases had no gene match. Here the CDR3 reads CAISDQGRGTYEQYF. In DNA, the CDR3 is TGTGCCATCAGTGATCAGGGCAGGGGGACCTACGAGCAGTACTTC.

The count of this clone is one. At the DNA level, this CDR3 is encoded by other sequences in the same sample as well. CDR3 sequence (DNA): TGTGCCAGCAGCTCCCGGGGGAGCAATCAGCCCCAGCATTTT. Encoded protein: CASSSRGSNQPQHF. The rearrangement links TRBV7-9 to TRBJ1-5; tentatively, D is TRBD1 (5 bases). V lost 4 bases and J 1 base, leaving 8 bases between the germline ends. Germline values: CDR1 SEHNR, CDR2 FQNEAQ (reference sequence). The CDR3 runs 14 residues.

This clone occurred once. The chain links TRBV7-2 to TRBJ2-7; 8 nucleotides agree with TRBD2. The junction had 10 bases not matched to a gene; V was cut back by 0 bases and J by 6 bases. The germline gives CDR1 SGHTA, CDR2 FQGNSA. The CDR3 runs 16 residues. CDR3 sequence reads: CASSLAGGAGAGEQYF. The CDR3 region has the DNA TGTGCCAGCAGCTTAGCTGGAGGAGCGGGAGCTGGCGAGCAGTACTTC.

This chain links TRBV28 with TRBJ2-2; tentatively, D is TRBD1 (7 bases). The CDR3 runs to 14 residues. Trimming took off 5 bases at V and 6 bases at J, with 13 bases between the two ends. CDR1 MDHEN and CDR2 SYDVKM come from the germline V gene. DNA of the CDR3: TGTGCCAGCAGTCGACCCAGGGGGGCCGGGGAGCTGTTTTTT. This encodes CASSRPRGAGELFF.

The chain recombines TRBV10-3 with TRBJ1-5; 7 bases fit TRBD1. Germline CDR1 and CDR2: ENHRY and SYGVKD. The CDR3 runs to 17 residues. Trimming removed 11 bases from V and 6 bases from J; junction bases left unmatched: 22. The CDR3 nucleotides read TGTGCCTCTACCCCCGGACAGGCATACTCTTACCCTCAGCCCCAGCATTTT. It yields the protein CASTPGQAYSYPQPQHF.

This clone was picked up one time. The rearrangement joins TRBV5-4 to TRBJ2-2; 7 nucleotides agree with TRBD1. Germline V gives CDR1 SGHNT, CDR2 YYREEE (reference sequence). After removal of 0 bases from V and 0 bases from J, the junction contained 2 bases not matched to a gene. The CDR3 has 16 amino acids. This CDR3 reads CASSLGGTANTGELFF. The CDR3 DNA follows: TGTGCCAGCAGCTTGGGAGGGACAGCGAACACCGGGGAGCTGTTTTTT. Filled out from reference TRBV5-4 and TRBJ2-2, the complete variable domain reads ETGVTQSPTHLIKTRGQQVTLRCSSQSGHNTVSWYQQALGQGPQFIFQYYREEENGRGNFPPRFSGLQFPNYSSELNVNALELDDSALYLCASSLGGTANTGELFFGEGSRLTVL.

This clone has only one observation. The J gene is TRBJ1-1, the V gene TRBV6-5, with D possibly being TRBD1 (5 bases). Between the trimmed V and J ends, which lost 0 bases and 0 bases, there was a span of 11 bases. The CDR3 extends over 16 amino acids. Germline CDR1 is MNHEY and CDR2 is SVGAGI. CDR3 residues: CASSYSIPGVNTEAFF. CDR3 nucleotides: TGTGCCAGCAGTTACTCGATCCCGGGGGTGAACACTGAAGCTTTCTTT.

The J gene is TRBJ2-7, the V gene TRBV5-8, with D uncertain. V was shortened by 0 bases and J by 8 bases, with 18 bases between the two germline ends. Germline CDR1 and CDR2: SGHTS and YDEGEE. This CDR3 comprises 15 residues. In nucleotides, the CDR3 is TGTGCCAGCAGCTTGGCGGCAGGTGGTGGGTCGAAGCAGTACTTC. As protein: CASSLAAGGGSKQYF.

J is TRBJ2-1 and V is TRBV7-9; D ambiguous. V was trimmed by 0 bases and J by 1 base, leaving 7 bases between them. CDR1 and CDR2 from the germline V gene are SEHNR and FQNEAQ (reference sequence). The CDR3 runs to 15 residues. DNA for the CDR3: TGTGCCAGCAGCTTAGCTGGCTATTCCTACAATGAGCAGTTCTTC. This sequence encodes CASSLAGYSYNEQFF.

V and J are TRBV9 and TRBJ2-2; D call uncertain. Germline CDR1 reads SGDLS; CDR2 reads YYNGEE. V gave up 4 bases and J gave up 0 bases, with 10 bases separating them. This CDR3 region has 15 residues. CDR3 in DNA: TGTGCCAGCAGCTTCCAGGTCGCGAACACCGGGGAGCTGTTTTTT. As protein: CASSFQVANTGELFF.

This chain joins TRBV19 and TRBJ2-4; no reliable D call. Germline loops: CDR1 LNHDA, CDR2 SQIVND (reference sequence). CDR3 size: 13 residues. The germline V and J ends were trimmed by 3 bases and 7 bases, with 10 bases remaining between them. As DNA, the CDR3 is TGTGCCAGTAGTATTTACAGTTCCAACATTCAGTACTTC. Its protein is CASSIYSSNIQYF.

Concerning this clone itself: Within the sample, other DNA sequences also encode this same CDR3. The chain uses TRBV28 and TRBJ1-2; D possibly corresponds to TRBD1 (6 bases). The germline V and J ends were trimmed by 3 bases and 4 bases, with 9 bases remaining between them. The CDR3 runs 13 residues. The germline V gene encodes CDR1 MDHEN and CDR2 SYDVKM. This chain's CDR3 is CASSLQGLYGYTF. CDR3 sequence (DNA): TGTGCCAGCAGTTTGCAGGGGCTCTATGGCTACACCTTC.

This clone appeared a single time. The chain has TRBV7-2 and TRBJ1-2; D uncertain. The CDR3 totals 15 residues. The V end lost 1 base, the J end lost 10 bases, and 19 bases lay between the germline ends. CDR1 and CDR2 (germline): SGHTA, FQGNSA. DNA for the CDR3: TGTGCCAGCAGCTTAGACCGCGCGGACGTAAGTTACTACACCTTC. Encoded protein: CASSLDRADVSYYTF.